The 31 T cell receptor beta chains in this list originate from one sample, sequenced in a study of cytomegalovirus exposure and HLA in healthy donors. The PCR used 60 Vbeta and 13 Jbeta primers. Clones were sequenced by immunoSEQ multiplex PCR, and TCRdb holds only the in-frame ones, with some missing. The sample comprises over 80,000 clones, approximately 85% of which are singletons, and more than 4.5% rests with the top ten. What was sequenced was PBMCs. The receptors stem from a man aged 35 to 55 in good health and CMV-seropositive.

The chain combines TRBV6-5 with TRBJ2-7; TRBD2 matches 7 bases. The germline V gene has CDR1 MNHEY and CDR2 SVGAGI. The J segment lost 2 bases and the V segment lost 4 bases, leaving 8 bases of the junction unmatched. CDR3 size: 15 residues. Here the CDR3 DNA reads TGTGCCAGCAGTTTAGCGGCTAGCGGCGCCTACGAGCAGTACTTC. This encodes CASSLAASGAYEQYF.

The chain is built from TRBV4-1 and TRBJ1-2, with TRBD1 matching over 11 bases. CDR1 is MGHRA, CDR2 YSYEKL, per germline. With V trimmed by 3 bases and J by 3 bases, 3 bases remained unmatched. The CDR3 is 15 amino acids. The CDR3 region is CASSQGQGVYYGYTF. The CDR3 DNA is TGCGCCAGCAGCCAGGGACAGGGGGTTTACTATGGCTACACCTTC.

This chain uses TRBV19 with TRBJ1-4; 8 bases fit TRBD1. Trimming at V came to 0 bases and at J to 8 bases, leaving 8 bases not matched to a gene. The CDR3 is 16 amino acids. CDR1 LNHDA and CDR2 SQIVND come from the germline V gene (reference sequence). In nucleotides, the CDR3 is TGTGCCAGTAGTATAGAATGGGGCAGGGGGCCCGAAAAACTGTTTTTT. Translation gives CASSIEWGRGPEKLFF.

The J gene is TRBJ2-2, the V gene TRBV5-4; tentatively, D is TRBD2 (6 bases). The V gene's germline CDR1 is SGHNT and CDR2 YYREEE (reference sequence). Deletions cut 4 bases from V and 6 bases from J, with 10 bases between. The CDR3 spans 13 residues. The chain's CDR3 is CASSRDSPGELFF. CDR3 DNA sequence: TGTGCCAGCAGCCGGGACTCGCCCGGGGAGCTGTTTTTT.

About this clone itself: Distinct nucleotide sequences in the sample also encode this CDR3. CDR3 in amino acids: CASSVDRINYGYTF. CDR3 DNA sequence: TGTGCCAGCAGCGTAGACAGAATCAACTATGGCTACACCTTC. The chain couples TRBV9 to TRBJ1-2; no firm D call. Germline loops: CDR1 SGDLS, CDR2 YYNGEE. The CDR3 spans 14 residues. The V end lost 0 bases, the J end lost 2 bases, and 8 bases lay between the germline ends. Full variable domain (outside the CDR3, taken from reference TRBV9 and TRBJ1-2): DSGVTQTPKHLITATGQRVTLRCSPRSGDLSVYWYQQSLDQGLQFLIQYYNGEERAKGNILERFSAQQFPDLHSELNLSSLELGDSALYFCASSVDRINYGYTFGSGTRLTVV.

The CDR3 protein is CASSLIQANSPLHF. The CDR3, as DNA: TGTGCCAGCAGTTTAATCCAGGCAAATTCACCCCTCCACTTT. This rearrangement joins TRBV28 to TRBJ1-6; D not resolved. Germline V gene sequence: CDR1 MDHEN, CDR2 SYDVKM. The CDR3 runs 14 residues. With 2 bases removed from V and 7 bases from J, the gap between germline ends came to 9 bases.

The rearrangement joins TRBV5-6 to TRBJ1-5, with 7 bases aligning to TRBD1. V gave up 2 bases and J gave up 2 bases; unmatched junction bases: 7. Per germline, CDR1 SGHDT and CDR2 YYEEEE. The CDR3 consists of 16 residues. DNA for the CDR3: TGTGCCAGCAGCTTCGAGGGGGCCGGAGGCAATCAGCCCCAGCATTTT. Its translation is CASSFEGAGGNQPQHF.

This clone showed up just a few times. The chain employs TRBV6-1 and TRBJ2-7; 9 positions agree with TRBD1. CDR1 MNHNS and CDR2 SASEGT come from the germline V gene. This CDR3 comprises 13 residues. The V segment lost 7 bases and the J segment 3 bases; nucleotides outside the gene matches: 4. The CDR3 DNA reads TGTGCCAGCACAGACAGGGGGGACTACGAGCAGTACTTC. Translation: CASTDRGDYEQYF.

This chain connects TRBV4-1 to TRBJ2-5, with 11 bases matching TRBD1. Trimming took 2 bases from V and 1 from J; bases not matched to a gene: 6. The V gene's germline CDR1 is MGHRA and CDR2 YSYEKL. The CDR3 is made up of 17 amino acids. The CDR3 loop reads CASSQSPGQGVQETQYF. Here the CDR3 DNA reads TGCGCCAGCAGCCAATCCCCGGGACAGGGGGTCCAAGAGACCCAGTACTTC.

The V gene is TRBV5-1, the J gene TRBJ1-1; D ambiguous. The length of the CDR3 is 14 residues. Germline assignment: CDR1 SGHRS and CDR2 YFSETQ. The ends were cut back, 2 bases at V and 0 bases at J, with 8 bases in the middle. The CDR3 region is CASSFRHMNTEAFF. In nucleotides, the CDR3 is TGCGCCAGCAGCTTCAGACACATGAACACTGAAGCTTTCTTT. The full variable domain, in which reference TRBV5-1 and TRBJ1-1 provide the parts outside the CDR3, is KAGVTQTPRYLIKTRGQQVTLSCSPISGHRSVSWYQQTPGQGLQFLFEYFSETQRNKGNFPGRFSGRQFSNSRSEMNVSTLELGDSALYLCASSFRHMNTEAFFGQGTRLTVV.

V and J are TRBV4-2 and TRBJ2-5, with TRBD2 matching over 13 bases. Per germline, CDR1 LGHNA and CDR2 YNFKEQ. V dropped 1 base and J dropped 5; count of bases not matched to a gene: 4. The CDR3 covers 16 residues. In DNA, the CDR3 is TGTGCCAGCAGCCAAGCGGAACTAGCGGGGGGGGAGACCCAGTACTTC. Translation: CASSQAELAGGETQYF.

The CDR3 DNA follows: TGTGCCAGCCAAAGGGACTATCTCGCAGATACGCAGTATTTT. Encoded protein: CASQRDYLADTQYF. The chain couples TRBV2 to TRBJ2-3; 7 bases match TRBD2. The length of the CDR3 is 14 residues. CDR1 is SNHLY, CDR2 FYNNEI, per germline. The V segment lost 8 bases and the J segment 4 bases; nucleotides outside the gene matches: 9.

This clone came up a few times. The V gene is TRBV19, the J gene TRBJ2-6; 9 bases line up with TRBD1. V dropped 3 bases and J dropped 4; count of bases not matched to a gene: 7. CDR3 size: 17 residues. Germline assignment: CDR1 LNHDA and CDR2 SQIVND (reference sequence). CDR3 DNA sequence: TGTGCCAGTAGTATCCACCGGGACAGGGTCGGGGCCAACGTCCTGACTTTC. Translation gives CASSIHRDRVGANVLTF.

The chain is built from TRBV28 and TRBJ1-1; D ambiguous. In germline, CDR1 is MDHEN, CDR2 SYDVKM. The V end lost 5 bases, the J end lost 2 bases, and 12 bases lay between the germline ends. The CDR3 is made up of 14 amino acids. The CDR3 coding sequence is TGTGCCAGCAGTGTCCTAGACGGAAACACTGAAGCTTTCTTT. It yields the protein CASSVLDGNTEAFF.

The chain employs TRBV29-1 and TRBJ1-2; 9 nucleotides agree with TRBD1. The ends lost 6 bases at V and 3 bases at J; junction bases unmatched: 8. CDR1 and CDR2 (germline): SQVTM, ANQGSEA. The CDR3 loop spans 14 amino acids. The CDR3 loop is CSVGRDRVDYGYTF. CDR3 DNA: TGCAGCGTAGGCAGGGACAGGGTTGACTATGGCTACACCTTC.

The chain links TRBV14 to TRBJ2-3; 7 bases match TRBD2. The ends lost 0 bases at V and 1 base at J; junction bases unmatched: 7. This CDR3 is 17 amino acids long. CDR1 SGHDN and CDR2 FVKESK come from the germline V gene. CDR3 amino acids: CASSQDRLAGGTDTQYF. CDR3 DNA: TGTGCCAGCAGCCAAGATCGGTTGGCGGGGGGCACAGATACGCAGTATTTT.

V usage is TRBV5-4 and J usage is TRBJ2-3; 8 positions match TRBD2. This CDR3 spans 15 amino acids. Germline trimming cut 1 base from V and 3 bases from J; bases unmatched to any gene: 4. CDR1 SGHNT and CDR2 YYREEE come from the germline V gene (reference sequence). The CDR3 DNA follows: TGTGCCAGCAGCTTGTACGGGGGGGCAACAGATACGCAGTATTTT. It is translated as CASSLYGGATDTQYF.

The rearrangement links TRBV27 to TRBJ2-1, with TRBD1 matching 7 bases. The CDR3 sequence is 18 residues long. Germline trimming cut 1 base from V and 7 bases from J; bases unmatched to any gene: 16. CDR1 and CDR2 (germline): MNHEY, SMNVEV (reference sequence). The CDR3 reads CASSLFVKLGQTPNEQFF. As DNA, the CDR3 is TGTGCCAGCAGTTTATTTGTGAAGTTGGGACAGACACCTAATGAGCAGTTCTTC.

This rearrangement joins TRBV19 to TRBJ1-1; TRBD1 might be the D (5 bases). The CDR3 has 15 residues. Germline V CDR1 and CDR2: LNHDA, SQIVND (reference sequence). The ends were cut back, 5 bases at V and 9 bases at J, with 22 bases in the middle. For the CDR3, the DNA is TGTGCCAGTAGTCTCCGGGGAGGGCAGGGAACAAAAGCTTTCTTT. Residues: CASSLRGGQGTKAFF.

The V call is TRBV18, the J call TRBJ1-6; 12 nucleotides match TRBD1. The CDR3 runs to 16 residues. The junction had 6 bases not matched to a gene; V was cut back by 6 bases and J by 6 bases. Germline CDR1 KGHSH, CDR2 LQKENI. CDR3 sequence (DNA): TGTGCCAGCTCCCGTGGGACAGGGGGCTCTAATTCACCCCTCCACTTT. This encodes CASSRGTGGSNSPLHF.

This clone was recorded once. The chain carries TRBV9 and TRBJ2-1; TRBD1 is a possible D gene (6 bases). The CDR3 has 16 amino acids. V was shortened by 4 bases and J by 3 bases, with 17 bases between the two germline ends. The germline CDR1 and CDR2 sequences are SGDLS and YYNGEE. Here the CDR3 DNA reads TGTGCCAGCAGCATTAAGGACAGTCAGCACTACAATGAGCAGTTCTTC. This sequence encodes CASSIKDSQHYNEQFF.

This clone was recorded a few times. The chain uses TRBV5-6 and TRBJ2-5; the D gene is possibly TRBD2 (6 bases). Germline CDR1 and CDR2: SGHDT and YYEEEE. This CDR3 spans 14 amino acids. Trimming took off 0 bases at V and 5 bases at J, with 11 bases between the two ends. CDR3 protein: CASSLEVGGETQYF. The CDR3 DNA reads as TGTGCCAGCAGCTTGGAGGTGGGGGGTGAGACCCAGTACTTC.

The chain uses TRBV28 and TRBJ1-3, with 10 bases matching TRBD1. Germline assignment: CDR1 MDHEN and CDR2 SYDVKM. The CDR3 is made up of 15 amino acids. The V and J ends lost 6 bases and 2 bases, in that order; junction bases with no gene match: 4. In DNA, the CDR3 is TGTGCCAGCAGCCTAGGGACAGGGGCTGGAAACACCATATATTTT. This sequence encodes CASSLGTGAGNTIYF.

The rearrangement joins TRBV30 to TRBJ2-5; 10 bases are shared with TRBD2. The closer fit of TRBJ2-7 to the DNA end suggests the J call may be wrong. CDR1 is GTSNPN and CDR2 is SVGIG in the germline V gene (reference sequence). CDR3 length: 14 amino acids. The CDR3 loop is CAWKGRGLAFEQYF. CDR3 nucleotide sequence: TGTGCCTGGAAGGGGCGGGGACTAGCGTTCGAGCAGTACTTC.

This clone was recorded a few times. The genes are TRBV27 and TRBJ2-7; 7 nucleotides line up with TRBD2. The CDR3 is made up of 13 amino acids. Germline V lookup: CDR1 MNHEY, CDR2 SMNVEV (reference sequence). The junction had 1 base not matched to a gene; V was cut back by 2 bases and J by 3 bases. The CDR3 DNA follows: TGTGCCAGCAGTTTAGCGGGAGTCTACGAGCAGTACTTC. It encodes CASSLAGVYEQYF.

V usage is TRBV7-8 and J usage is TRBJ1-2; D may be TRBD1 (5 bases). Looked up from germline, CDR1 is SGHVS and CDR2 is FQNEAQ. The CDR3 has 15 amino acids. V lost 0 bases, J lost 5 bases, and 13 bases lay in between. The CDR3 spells CASSLAARDFYGYTF. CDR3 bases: TGTGCCAGCAGCTTAGCGGCCAGGGACTTTTATGGCTACACCTTC. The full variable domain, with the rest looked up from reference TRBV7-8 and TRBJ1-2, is GAGVSQSPRYKVAKRGQDVALRCDPISGHVSLFWYQQALGQGPEFLTYFQNEAQLDKSGLPSDRFFAERPEGSVSTLKIQRTQQEDSAVYLCASSLAARDFYGYTFGSGTRLTVV.

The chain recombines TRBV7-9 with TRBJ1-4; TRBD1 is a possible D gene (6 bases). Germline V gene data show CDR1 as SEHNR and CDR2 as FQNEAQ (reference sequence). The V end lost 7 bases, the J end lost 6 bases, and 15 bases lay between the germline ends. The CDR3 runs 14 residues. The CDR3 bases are TGTGCCAGCACCTCGGGGGGCGCGGATGAAAAACTGTTTTTT. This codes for CASTSGGADEKLFF.

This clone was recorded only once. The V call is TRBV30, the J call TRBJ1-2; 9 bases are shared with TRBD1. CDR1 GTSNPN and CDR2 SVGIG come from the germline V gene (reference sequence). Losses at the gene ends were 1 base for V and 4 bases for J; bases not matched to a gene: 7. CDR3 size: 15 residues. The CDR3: CAWSDGTGFFYGYTF. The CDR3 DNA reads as TGTGCCTGGAGTGACGGGACAGGGTTTTTCTATGGCTACACCTTC.

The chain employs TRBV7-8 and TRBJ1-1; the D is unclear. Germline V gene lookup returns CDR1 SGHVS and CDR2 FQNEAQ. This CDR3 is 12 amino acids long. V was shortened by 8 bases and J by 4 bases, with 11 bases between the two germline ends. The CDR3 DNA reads TGTGCCAGCTACCCCCGGGGCACTGAAGCTTTCTTT. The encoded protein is CASYPRGTEAFF.

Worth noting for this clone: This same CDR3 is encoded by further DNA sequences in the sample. The CDR3 region has the DNA TGTGCCAGCAGCGTAGGCAGTAGCGGGGGCACAGATACGCAGTATTTT. This codes for CASSVGSSGGTDTQYF. The rearrangement links TRBV9 to TRBJ2-3; the match to TRBD2 covers 8 bases. From germline, CDR1 is SGDLS and CDR2 YYNGEE. The CDR3 sequence is 16 residues long. Trimming cost V 0 bases and J 1 base; bases outside gene matches: 4.

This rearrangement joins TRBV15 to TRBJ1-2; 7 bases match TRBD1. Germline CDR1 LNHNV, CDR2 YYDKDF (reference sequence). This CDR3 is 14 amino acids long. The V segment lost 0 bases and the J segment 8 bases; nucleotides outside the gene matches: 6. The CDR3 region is CATSREGQTPGYTF. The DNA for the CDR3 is TGTGCCACCAGCAGAGAGGGACAGACTCCAGGCTACACCTTC. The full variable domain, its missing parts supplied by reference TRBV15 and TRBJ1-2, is DAMVIQNPRYQVTQFGKPVTLSCSQTLNHNVMYWYQQKSSQAPKLLFHYYDKDFNNEADTPDNFQSRRPNTSFCFLDIRSPGLGDTAMYLCATSREGQTPGYTFGSGTRLTVV.